Sequencing of this T cell receptor (beta chain) was carried out in a study of blood T cell repertoires in COVID-19. Whole-study context: Nucleic acid was either cDNA or gDNA, and it came from T cells, B-cell-depleted T cells, or PBMCs.

This clone was seen ten or more times. Other DNA sequences from this sample encode an identical CDR3 as well. The table came from immunoSEQ multiplex PCR; TCRdb's copy has only in-frame clones and leaves some out. Seen here are approximately 210,000 clones, around 88% observed once, and the top ten hold more than 1.4%. The germline gives CDR1 MNHEY, CDR2 SMNVEV (reference sequence). V lost 5 bases to trimming and J lost 1 base; unmatched junction nucleotides: 4. This CDR3 has 15 amino acids. The rearrangement joins TRBV27 to TRBJ1-5, with 8 nucleotides matching TRBD1. This sequence was found in a man aged 18 to 30 with active or convalescent COVID-19. Source material: peripheral blood. The CDR3 bases are TGTGCCAGCAGTCTAGGACAGGGCAGCAATCAGCCCCAGCATTTT. Translated: CASSLGQGSNQPQHF.